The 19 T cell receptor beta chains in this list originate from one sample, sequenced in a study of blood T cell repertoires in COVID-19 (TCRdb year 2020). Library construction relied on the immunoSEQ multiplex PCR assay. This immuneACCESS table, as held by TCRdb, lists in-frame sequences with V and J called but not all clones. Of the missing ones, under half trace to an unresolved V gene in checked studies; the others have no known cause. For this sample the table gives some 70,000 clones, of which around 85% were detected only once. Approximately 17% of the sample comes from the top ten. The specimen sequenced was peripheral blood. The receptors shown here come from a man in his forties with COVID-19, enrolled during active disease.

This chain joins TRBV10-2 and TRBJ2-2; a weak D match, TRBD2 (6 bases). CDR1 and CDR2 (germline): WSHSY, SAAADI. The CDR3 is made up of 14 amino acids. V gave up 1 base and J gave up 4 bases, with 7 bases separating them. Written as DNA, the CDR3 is TGCGCCAGCAGTGAGTTAGCGGTCACCGGGGAGCTGTTTTTT. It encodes CASSELAVTGELFF.

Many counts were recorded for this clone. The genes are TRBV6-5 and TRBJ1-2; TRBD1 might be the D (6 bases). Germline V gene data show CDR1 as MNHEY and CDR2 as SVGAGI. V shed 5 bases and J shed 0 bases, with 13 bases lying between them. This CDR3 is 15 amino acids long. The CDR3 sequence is CASSHAGTPNYGYTF. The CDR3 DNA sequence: TGTGCCAGCAGTCACGCCGGGACACCTAACTATGGCTACACCTTC.

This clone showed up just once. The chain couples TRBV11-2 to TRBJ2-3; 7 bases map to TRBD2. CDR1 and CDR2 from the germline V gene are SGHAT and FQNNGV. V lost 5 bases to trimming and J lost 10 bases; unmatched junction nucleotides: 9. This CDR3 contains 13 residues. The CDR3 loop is CASSPRSLAAQYF. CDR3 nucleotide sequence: TGTGCCAGCAGCCCGCGGTCGCTAGCGGCGCAGTATTTT.

DNA for the CDR3: TGTGCCAGCAGTTTAGTACCGGGACAGGGAGCGTTCTTC. Its translation is CASSLVPGQGAFF. This chain joins TRBV12-3 or TRBV12-4 and TRBJ2-1, with 9 nucleotides matching TRBD1. Germline trimming cut 1 base from V and 15 bases from J; bases unmatched to any gene: 7. The CDR3 contains 13 residues.

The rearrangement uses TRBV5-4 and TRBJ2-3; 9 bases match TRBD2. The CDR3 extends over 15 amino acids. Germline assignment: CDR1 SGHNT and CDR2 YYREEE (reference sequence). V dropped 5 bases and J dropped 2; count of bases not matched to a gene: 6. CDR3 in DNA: TGTGCCAGCAGGGCCAGCGGGGGGCCCACAGATACGCAGTATTTT. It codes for CASRASGGPTDTQYF. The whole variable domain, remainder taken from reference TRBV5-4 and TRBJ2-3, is ETGVTQSPTHLIKTRGQQVTLRCSSQSGHNTVSWYQQALGQGPQFIFQYYREEENGRGNFPPRFSGLQFPNYSSELNVNALELDDSALYLCASRASGGPTDTQYFGPGTRLTVL.

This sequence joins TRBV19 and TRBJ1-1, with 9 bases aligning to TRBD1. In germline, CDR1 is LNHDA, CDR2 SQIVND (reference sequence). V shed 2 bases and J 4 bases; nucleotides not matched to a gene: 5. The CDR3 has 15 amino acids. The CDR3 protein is CASSIYVTGGTEAFF. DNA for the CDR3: TGTGCCAGTAGTATATACGTGACAGGGGGCACTGAAGCTTTCTTT.

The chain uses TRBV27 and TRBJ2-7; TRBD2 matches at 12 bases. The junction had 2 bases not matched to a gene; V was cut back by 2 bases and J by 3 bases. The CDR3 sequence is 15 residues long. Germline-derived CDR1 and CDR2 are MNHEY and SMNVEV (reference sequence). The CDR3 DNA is TGTGCCAGCAGTTTAAGGACTAGCGGGGACTACGAGCAGTACTTC. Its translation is CASSLRTSGDYEQYF.

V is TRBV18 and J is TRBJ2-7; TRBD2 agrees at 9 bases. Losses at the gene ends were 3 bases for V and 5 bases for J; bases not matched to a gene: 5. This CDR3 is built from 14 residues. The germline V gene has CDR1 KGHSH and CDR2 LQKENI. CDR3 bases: TGTGCCAGCTCACCCCTAGCGGGGCAGGACGAGCAGTACTTC. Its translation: CASSPLAGQDEQYF.

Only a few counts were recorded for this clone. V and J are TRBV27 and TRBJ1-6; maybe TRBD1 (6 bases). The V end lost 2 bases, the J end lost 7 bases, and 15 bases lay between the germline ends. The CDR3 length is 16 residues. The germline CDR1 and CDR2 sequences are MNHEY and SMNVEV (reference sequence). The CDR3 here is CASSLNFRGGNSPLHF. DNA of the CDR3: TGTGCCAGCAGTTTAAATTTCCGGGGGGGCAATTCACCCCTCCACTTT.

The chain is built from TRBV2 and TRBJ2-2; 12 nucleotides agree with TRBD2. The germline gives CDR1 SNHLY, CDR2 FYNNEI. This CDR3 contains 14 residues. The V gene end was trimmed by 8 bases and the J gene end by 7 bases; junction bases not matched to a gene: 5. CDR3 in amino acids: CASRLAGANGELFF. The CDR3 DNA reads TGTGCCAGCCGACTAGCGGGGGCGAACGGGGAGCTGTTTTTT.

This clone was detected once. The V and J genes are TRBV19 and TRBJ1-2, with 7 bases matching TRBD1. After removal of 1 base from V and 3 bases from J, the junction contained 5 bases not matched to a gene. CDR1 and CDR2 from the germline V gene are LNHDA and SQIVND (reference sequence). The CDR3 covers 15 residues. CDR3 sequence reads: CASSIGYRGHYGYTF. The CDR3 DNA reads TGTGCCAGTAGTATAGGGTACAGGGGACACTATGGCTACACCTTC.

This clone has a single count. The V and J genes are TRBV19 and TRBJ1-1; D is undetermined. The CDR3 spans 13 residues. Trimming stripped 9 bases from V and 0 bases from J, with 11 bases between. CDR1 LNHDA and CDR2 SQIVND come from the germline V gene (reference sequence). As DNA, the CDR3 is TGTGCCAGCCACAGAGCTATGAACACTGAAGCTTTCTTT. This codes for CASHRAMNTEAFF.

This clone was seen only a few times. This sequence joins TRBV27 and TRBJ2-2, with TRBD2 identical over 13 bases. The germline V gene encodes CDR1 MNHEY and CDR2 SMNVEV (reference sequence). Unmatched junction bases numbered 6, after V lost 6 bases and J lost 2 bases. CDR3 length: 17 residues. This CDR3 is CASSPTSGGANTGELFF. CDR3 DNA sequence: TGTGCCAGCAGCCCTACTAGCGGGGGGGCAAACACCGGGGAGCTGTTTTTT.

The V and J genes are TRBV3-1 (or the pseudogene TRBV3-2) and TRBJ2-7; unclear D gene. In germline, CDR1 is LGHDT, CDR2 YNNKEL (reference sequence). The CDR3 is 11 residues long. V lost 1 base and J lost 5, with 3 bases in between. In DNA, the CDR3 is TGTGCCAGCAGCCAAGCTCACGAGCAGTACTTC. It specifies CASSQAHEQYF.

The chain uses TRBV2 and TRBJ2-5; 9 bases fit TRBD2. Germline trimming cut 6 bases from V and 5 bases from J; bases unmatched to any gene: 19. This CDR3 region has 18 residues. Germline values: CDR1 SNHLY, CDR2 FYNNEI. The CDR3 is CASSAGGNSGGKAETQYF. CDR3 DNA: TGTGCCAGCAGCGCGGGGGGAAATAGCGGGGGCAAAGCGGAGACCCAGTACTTC.

The CDR3: CASSSQPRGPYEQYF. In DNA, the CDR3 is TGTGCCAGCAGTTCCCAGCCACGGGGTCCCTACGAGCAGTACTTC. This chain links TRBV6-5 with TRBJ2-7, with D possibly matching TRBD2 (5 bases). Trimming stripped 4 bases from V and 2 bases from J, with 15 bases between. This CDR3 has 15 amino acids. Germline-derived CDR1 and CDR2 are MNHEY and SVGAGI.

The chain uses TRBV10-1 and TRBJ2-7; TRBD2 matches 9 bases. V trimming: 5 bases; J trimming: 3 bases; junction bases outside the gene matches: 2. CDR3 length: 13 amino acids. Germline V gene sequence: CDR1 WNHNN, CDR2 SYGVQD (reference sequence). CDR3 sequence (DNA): TGCGCCAGCAGTTTAGCGGGGGACTACGAGCAGTACTTC. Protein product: CASSLAGDYEQYF.

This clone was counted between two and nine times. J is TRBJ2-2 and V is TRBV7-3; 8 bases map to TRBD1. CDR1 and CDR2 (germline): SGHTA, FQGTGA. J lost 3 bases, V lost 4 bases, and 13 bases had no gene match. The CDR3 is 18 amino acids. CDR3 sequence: CASSSERTGPKDTGELFF. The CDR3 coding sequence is TGTGCCAGCAGCTCCGAACGGACAGGGCCGAAGGACACCGGGGAGCTGTTTTTT.

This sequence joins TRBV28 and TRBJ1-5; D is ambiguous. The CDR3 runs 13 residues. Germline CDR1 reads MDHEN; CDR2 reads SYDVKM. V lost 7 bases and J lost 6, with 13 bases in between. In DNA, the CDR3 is TGTGCCAGCACCGGGGTGCGGAGTCAGCCCCAGCATTTT. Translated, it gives CASTGVRSQPQHF. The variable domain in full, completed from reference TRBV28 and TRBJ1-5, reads DVKVTQSSRYLVKRTGEKVFLECVQDMDHENMFWYRQDPGLGLRLIYFSYDVKMKEKGDIPEGYSVSREKKERFSLILESASTNQTSMYLCASTGVRSQPQHFGDGTRLSIL.